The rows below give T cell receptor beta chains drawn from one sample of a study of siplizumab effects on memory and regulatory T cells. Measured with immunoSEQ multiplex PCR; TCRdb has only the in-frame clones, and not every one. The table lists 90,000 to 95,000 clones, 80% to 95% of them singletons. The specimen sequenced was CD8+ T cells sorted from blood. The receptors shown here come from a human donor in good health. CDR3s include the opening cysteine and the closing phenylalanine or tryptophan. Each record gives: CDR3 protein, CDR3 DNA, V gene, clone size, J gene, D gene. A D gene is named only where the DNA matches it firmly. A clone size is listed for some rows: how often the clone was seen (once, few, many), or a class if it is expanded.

CDR3: CASGLAGTSVWGEQFF
DNA: TGTGCTAGTGGTTTGGCCGGGACTAGTGTCTGGGGTGAGCAGTTCTTC
V: TRBV12-5
size: .
J: TRBJ2-1
D: TRBD2

CDR3: CASQAFTGNYEQYF
DNA: TGTGCCAGCCAGGCGTTCACGGGCAACTACGAGCAGTACTTC
V: TRBV6-1
size: .
J: TRBJ2-7
D: .

CDR3: CASSSPSRERYEQYF
DNA: TGTGCCAGCAGCTCCCCTAGCCGCGAACGCTACGAGCAGTACTTC
V: TRBV11-2
size: .
J: TRBJ2-7
D: .

CDR3: CASSDSYEQYF
DNA: TGTGCCAGCAGCGATTCCTACGAGCAGTACTTC
V: TRBV7-9
size: .
J: TRBJ2-7
D: .

CDR3: CASSLTPGEYTEAFF
DNA: TGTGCCAGCAGTTTAACCCCGGGGGAGTACACTGAAGCTTTCTTT
V: TRBV27
size: .
J: TRBJ1-1
D: .

CDR3: CASSRGTSGAAGELFF
DNA: TGCGCCAGCAGCCGAGGGACTAGCGGGGCAGCCGGGGAGCTGTTTTTT
V: TRBV5-1
size: .
J: TRBJ2-2
D: TRBD2

CDR3: CASSLIGGSGETQYF
DNA: TGTGCCAGCAGCTTAATTGGGGGATCAGGGGAGACCCAGTACTTC
V: TRBV7-3
size: .
J: TRBJ2-5
D: .

CDR3: CACRGQSYEQYF
DNA: TGTGCCTGCCGTGGACAGTCCTACGAGCAGTACTTC
V: TRBV30
size: .
J: TRBJ2-7
D: .

CDR3: CASSTSLGQGMTGELFF
DNA: TGTGCCAGTAGTACCTCATTGGGACAGGGAATGACCGGGGAGCTGTTTTTT
V: TRBV19
size: .
J: TRBJ2-2
D: TRBD1

CDR3: CASSTDRGSYNEQFF
DNA: TGCGCCAGCAGCACCGACAGGGGATCCTACAATGAGCAGTTCTTC
V: TRBV5-1
size: .
J: TRBJ2-1
D: TRBD1

CDR3: CASSSSGSGEKLFF
DNA: TGTGCCAGCAGCTCATCAGGATCGGGTGAAAAACTGTTTTTT
V: TRBV9
size: .
J: TRBJ1-4
D: .

CDR3: CASRLEASGYSTDTQYF
DNA: TGTGCCAGCAGACTAGAGGCTAGCGGGTATAGCACAGATACGCAGTATTTT
V: TRBV7-9
size: .
J: TRBJ2-3
D: TRBD2

CDR3: CAWGLGGEKLFF
DNA: TGTGCCTGGGGTCTCGGGGGCGAAAAACTGTTTTTT
V: TRBV30
size: .
J: TRBJ1-4
D: .

CDR3: CASSQDVPYSNQPQHF
DNA: TGCGCCAGCAGCCAAGATGTTCCGTATAGCAATCAGCCCCAGCATTTT
V: TRBV4-1
size: once
J: TRBJ1-5
D: .

CDR3: CTSSQHRGLWTGELFF
DNA: TGCACCAGCAGCCAACACAGGGGGCTGTGGACCGGGGAGCTGTTTTTT
V: TRBV1
size: once
J: TRBJ2-2
D: .

CDR3: CASSQVEVNTGELFF
DNA: TGCGCCAGCAGCCAAGTCGAAGTTAACACCGGGGAGCTGTTTTTT
V: TRBV4-1
size: .
J: TRBJ2-2
D: .

CDR3: CASSLAGGAYEQYF
DNA: TGTGCCAGTAGTCTCGCGGGTGGGGCCTACGAGCAGTACTTC
V: TRBV19
size: .
J: TRBJ2-7
D: .

CDR3: CAGSIDISYEQYF
DNA: TGTGCCGGTAGTATAGACATCTCCTACGAGCAGTACTTC
V: TRBV19
size: .
J: TRBJ2-7
D: .

CDR3: CASSLDGTGDLADTQYF
DNA: TGCGCCAGCAGCTTGGATGGGACAGGGGACTTAGCAGATACGCAGTATTTT
V: TRBV5-1
size: .
J: TRBJ2-3
D: TRBD1

CDR3: CASSLGARVYGKNIQYF
DNA: TGTGCCAGCAGCTTAGGGGCCCGGGTGTACGGCAAAAACATTCAGTACTTC
V: TRBV11-2
size: .
J: TRBJ2-4
D: .

CDR3: CASSFWTSGTGELFF
DNA: TGTGCCAGCAGTTTTTGGACTAGCGGCACCGGGGAGCTGTTTTTT
V: TRBV6-5
size: .
J: TRBJ2-2
D: TRBD2

CDR3: CASSQDGLAGAYEQYF
DNA: TGTGCCAGCAGCCAAGATGGCCTAGCGGGAGCATACGAGCAGTACTTC
V: TRBV4-2
size: .
J: TRBJ2-7
D: TRBD2

CDR3: CASSSTSGSPYEQYF
DNA: TGTGCCAGCAGCTCGACTAGCGGGAGTCCATACGAGCAGTACTTC
V: TRBV11-2
size: .
J: TRBJ2-7
D: TRBD2

CDR3: CASSPGGASGIETQYF
DNA: TGCGCCAGCAGCCCAGGGGGGGCTAGCGGGATAGAGACCCAGTACTTC
V: TRBV4-1
size: .
J: TRBJ2-5
D: TRBD2

CDR3: CASSYRWQIAANQPQHF
DNA: TGTGCCAGCAGTTACCGCTGGCAGATAGCCGCCAATCAGCCCCAGCATTTT
V: TRBV6-7
size: .
J: TRBJ1-5
D: .

CDR3: CASSLGQFDTEAFF
DNA: TGCGCCAGCAGCTTGGGACAGTTTGACACTGAAGCTTTCTTT
V: TRBV5-1
size: once
J: TRBJ1-1
D: .

CDR3: CASSQASRDTDTQYF
DNA: TGTGCCAGCAGCCAAGCTAGCCGAGACACAGATACGCAGTATTTT
V: TRBV14
size: .
J: TRBJ2-3
D: .

CDR3: CASRAGTDTQYF
DNA: TGTGCCAGCAGAGCAGGCACAGATACGCAGTATTTT
V: TRBV6-6
size: .
J: TRBJ2-3
D: .

CDR3: CASSFRGSDNEQFF
DNA: TGTGCCAGCAGCTTTCGAGGGAGTGACAATGAGCAGTTCTTC
V: TRBV5-5
size: once
J: TRBJ2-1
D: .

CDR3: CSVDEGASGGYTF
DNA: TGCAGCGTTGATGAAGGAGCTTCGGGAGGCTACACCTTC
V: TRBV29-1
size: .
J: TRBJ1-2
D: .

CDR3: CASSQEDRAAYNEQFF
DNA: TGCGCCAGCAGCCAAGAGGACAGGGCAGCCTACAATGAGCAGTTCTTC
V: TRBV4-1
size: .
J: TRBJ2-1
D: TRBD1

CDR3: CASSIDWGASSYNEQFF
DNA: TGTGCCAGTAGTATAGATTGGGGGGCGAGCTCCTACAATGAGCAGTTCTTC
V: TRBV19
size: .
J: TRBJ2-1
D: .

CDR3: CASRELAGGPYIYEQYF
DNA: TGTGCCAGCAGAGAACTAGCGGGAGGGCCTTATATCTACGAGCAGTACTTC
V: TRBV2
size: .
J: TRBJ2-7
D: TRBD2

CDR3: CASSLDSTPARTDTQYF
DNA: TGTGCCAGCAGCTTAGACTCGACGCCCGCGCGCACAGATACGCAGTATTTT
V: TRBV7-2
size: .
J: TRBJ2-3
D: .

CDR3: CASSPGDRNTGELFF
DNA: TGTGCCAGCTCACCAGGGGACCGAAACACCGGGGAGCTGTTTTTT
V: TRBV18
size: .
J: TRBJ2-2
D: .

CDR3: CASRVGDPPGELFF
DNA: TGTGCCAGCAGAGTCGGGGACCCGCCCGGGGAGCTGTTTTTT
V: TRBV6-1
size: .
J: TRBJ2-2
D: .

CDR3: CASSGSAGSAYEQYF
DNA: TGTGCCAGCAGTGGCTCGGCAGGGTCAGCCTACGAGCAGTACTTC
V: TRBV2
size: .
J: TRBJ2-7
D: .

CDR3: CASSTGLGDNEQFF
DNA: TGTGCCAGTAGTACCGGACTGGGTGACAATGAGCAGTTCTTC
V: TRBV19
size: .
J: TRBJ2-1
D: .

CDR3: CASSSPWQGQFF
DNA: TGTGCCAGCAGTTCCCCTTGGCAGGGCCAGTTTTTT
V: TRBV28
size: .
J: TRBJ1-4
D: .

CDR3: CASSDNRGHTEAFF
DNA: TGTGCCAGCAGTGATAACAGGGGGCACACTGAAGCTTTCTTT
V: TRBV2
size: .
J: TRBJ1-1
D: TRBD1

CDR3: CASGVGSRYEQYF
DNA: TGTGCCAGCGGGGTGGGAAGTCGCTACGAGCAGTACTTC
V: TRBV13
size: once
J: TRBJ2-7
D: .

CDR3: CSALRSGAQYF
DNA: TGCAGTGCGCTCCGGTCCGGGGCCCAGTACTTC
V: TRBV20-1
size: .
J: TRBJ2-5
D: .

CDR3: CASSWETGAKGNTIYF
DNA: TGTGCCAGCAGCTGGGAGACAGGCGCCAAGGGAAACACCATATATTTT
V: TRBV11-2
size: .
J: TRBJ1-3
D: .

CDR3: CASSPPLGLAGGLSYEQYF
DNA: TGCGCCAGCAGCCCGCCCTTGGGACTAGCGGGGGGGCTTTCCTACGAGCAGTACTTC
V: TRBV4-1
size: .
J: TRBJ2-7
D: TRBD2

CDR3: CASSPSRGEQYF
DNA: TGTGCCAGCAGCCCCTCCAGGGGAGAGCAGTACTTC
V: TRBV7-2
size: .
J: TRBJ2-7
D: .

CDR3: CASTGTNTGELFF
DNA: TGTGCCAGCACCGGGACTAACACCGGGGAGCTGTTTTTT
V: TRBV27
size: .
J: TRBJ2-2
D: .

CDR3: CAWSVPIREAGSNQPQHF
DNA: TGTGCCTGGAGTGTACCCATTAGAGAGGCGGGGAGCAATCAGCCCCAGCATTTT
V: TRBV30
size: .
J: TRBJ1-5
D: .

CDR3: CASSFPRGRGGNQPQHF
DNA: TGTGCCAGCAGCTTCCCCAGGGGTCGAGGGGGCAATCAGCCCCAGCATTTT
V: TRBV7-4
size: .
J: TRBJ1-5
D: .

CDR3: CASSGGGLSTDTQYF
DNA: TGTGCCAGCAGTGGCGGGGGCCTTAGCACAGATACGCAGTATTTT
V: TRBV6-5
size: .
J: TRBJ2-3
D: .